The T cell receptor beta chain under discussion was sequenced for a study of blood T cell repertoires in COVID-19. Study at large: Donors in the United States, Italy and Spain gave samples during acute or convalescent COVID-19. T cells, B-cell-depleted T cells, or PBMCs supplied cDNA or gDNA.

Per the original data handling: The authors estimated nucleated cell counts from reference gene primer amplification. This table comes from immunoSEQ multiplex PCR, and its TCRdb copy is limited to in-frame clones, with some not included. That table gives V, J and clone size, and the DNA gave D and trimming. Of around 45,000 clones listed, more than 75% are singletons. Germline V gene lookup returns CDR1 MNHEY and CDR2 SVGAGI. Trimming left V 6 bases short and J 1 base short, with 9 bases between. CDR3 length equals 13 residues. This clone appeared a few times. The chain joins TRBV6-5 to TRBJ1-1; weak D call: TRBD1 (6 bases). Sequenced sample: peripheral blood. The TCR comes from a man between 60 and 75 years old with active or convalescent COVID-19. The CDR3 sequence: CASSQQGNTEAFF. For the CDR3, the DNA is TGTGCCAGCAGCCAACAGGGGAACACTGAAGCTTTCTTT.